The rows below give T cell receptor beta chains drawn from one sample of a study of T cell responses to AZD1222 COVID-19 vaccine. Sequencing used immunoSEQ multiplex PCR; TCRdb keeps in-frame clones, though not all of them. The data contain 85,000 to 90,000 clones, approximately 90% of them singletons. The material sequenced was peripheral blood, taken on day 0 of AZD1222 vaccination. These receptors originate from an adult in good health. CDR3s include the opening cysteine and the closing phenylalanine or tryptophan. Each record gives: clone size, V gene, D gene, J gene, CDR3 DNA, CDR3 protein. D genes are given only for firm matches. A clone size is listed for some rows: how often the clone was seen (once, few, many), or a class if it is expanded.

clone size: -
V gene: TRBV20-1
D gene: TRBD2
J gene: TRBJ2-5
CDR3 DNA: TGCAGTGCTAGGCAGCGGGGGACCCAGTACTTC
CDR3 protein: CSARQRGTQYF

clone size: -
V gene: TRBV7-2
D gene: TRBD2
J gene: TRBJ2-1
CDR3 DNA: TGTGCCAGCAGCTTAATCGCTAGCGGGAGTCCCTACAATGAGCAGTTCTTC
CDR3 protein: CASSLIASGSPYNEQFF

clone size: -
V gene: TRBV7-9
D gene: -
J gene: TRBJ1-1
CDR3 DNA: TGTGCCAGCAGCTCCCCGAGCGGGGCGAACACTGAAGCTTTCTTT
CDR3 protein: CASSSPSGANTEAFF

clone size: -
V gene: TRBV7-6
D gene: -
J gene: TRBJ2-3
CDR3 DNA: TGTGCCAGCAGCTTATCTCAGACAGGCGCGGGGGATACGCAGTATTTT
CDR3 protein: CASSLSQTGAGDTQYF

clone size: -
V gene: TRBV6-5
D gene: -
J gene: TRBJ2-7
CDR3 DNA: TGTGCCAGCAGTTACTCGAAGGACGGTACCTACGAGCAGTACTTC
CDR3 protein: CASSYSKDGTYEQYF

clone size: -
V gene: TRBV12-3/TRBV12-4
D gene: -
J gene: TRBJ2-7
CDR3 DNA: TGTGCCAGCGGTCTGTCTCCCTCCTACGAGCAGTACTTC
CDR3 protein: CASGLSPSYEQYF

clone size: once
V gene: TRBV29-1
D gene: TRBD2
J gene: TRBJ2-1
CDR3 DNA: TGCAGCGTTGAATCTCGGACTAGCTATGATGAGCAGTTCTTC
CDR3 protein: CSVESRTSYDEQFF

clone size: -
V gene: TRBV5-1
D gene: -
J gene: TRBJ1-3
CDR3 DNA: TGCGCCAGCAGCTTGGGAGGGGATGGAAACACCATATATTTT
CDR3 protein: CASSLGGDGNTIYF

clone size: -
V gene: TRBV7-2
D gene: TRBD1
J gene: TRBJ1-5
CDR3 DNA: TGTGCCAGCAGCTTAGGACAGGGCCGCAATCAGCCCCAGCATTTT
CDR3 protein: CASSLGQGRNQPQHF

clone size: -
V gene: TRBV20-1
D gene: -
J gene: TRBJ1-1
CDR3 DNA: TGCAGTGCTAGTGGAGGGCATCTCGAAGCTTTCTTT
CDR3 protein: CSASGGHLEAFF

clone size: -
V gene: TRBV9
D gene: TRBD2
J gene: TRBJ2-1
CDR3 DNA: TGTGCCAGCAGCCTTAGCGGGAGGGGGTCCTACAATGAGCAGTTCTTC
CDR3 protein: CASSLSGRGSYNEQFF

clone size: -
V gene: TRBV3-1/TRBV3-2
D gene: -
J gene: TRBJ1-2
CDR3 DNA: TGTGCCAGCAGCCTCCTGACAAGTTCCACGGTTGGCTACACCTTC
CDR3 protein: CASSLLTSSTVGYTF

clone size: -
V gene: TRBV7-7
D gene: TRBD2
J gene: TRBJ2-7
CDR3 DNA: TGTGCCAGCAGCTTCCAGACTAGCGGGAGGAACTGGGTGAGCTACGAGCAGTACTTC
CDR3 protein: CASSFQTSGRNWVSYEQYF

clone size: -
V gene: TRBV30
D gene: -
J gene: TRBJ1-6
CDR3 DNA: TGTGCCTGGAGTGCGCCCCCTCGGGCTACCCTCCACTTT
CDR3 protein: CAWSAPPRATLHF

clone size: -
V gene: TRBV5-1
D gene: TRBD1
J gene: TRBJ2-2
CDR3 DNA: TGCGCCAGCAGCTTGGGGGGGACAGGTTCCAACACCGGGGAGCTGTTTTTT
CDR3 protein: CASSLGGTGSNTGELFF

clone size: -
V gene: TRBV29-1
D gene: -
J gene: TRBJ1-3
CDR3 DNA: TGCAGCGTTGGTTGGGGCCCTGGAAACACCATATATTTT
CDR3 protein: CSVGWGPGNTIYF

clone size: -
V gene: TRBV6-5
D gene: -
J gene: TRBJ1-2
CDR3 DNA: TGTGCCAGCATGGGCAGGGGCTATGGCTACACCTTC
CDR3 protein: CASMGRGYGYTF

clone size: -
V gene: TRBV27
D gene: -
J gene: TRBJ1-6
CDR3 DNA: TGTGCCAGCAGAAGGGAAAAGGTTAATTCACCCCTCCACTTT
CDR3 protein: CASRREKVNSPLHF

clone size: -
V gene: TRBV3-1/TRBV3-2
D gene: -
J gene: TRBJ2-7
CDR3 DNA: TGTGCCAGCAGCCAAGATAAGGCGGCAAATCGATACGAGCAGTACTTC
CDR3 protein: CASSQDKAANRYEQYF

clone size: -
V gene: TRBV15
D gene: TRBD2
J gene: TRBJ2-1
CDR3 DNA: TGTGCCACCAGCAGAAGCGGGGTAAGATCCTACAATGAGCAGTTCTTC
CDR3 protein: CATSRSGVRSYNEQFF

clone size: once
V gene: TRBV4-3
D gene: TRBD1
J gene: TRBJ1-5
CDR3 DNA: TGCGCCAGCAGCCAAGACTGGGACAGGGGGCCTCAGCCCCAGCATTTT
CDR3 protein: CASSQDWDRGPQPQHF

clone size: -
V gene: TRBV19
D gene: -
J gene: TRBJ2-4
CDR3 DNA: TGTGCCAGTAGTATAGAGGGAGGGGGGAGCATTCAGTACTTC
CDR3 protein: CASSIEGGGSIQYF

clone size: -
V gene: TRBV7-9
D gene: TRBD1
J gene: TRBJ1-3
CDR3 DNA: TGTGCCAGCAGCTCATTAAACGGACAGGGCTCTGGAAACACCATATATTTT
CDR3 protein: CASSSLNGQGSGNTIYF

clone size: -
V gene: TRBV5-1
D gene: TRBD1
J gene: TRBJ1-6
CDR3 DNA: TGCGCCAGCAGCCCCCGGACAGGTGGCTCACCCCTCCACTTT
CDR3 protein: CASSPRTGGSPLHF

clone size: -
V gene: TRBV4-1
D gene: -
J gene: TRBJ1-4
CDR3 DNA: TGCGCCAGCAGCCAGGGGCAGGGAACAATAGGGAAACTGTTTTTT
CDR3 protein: CASSQGQGTIGKLFF

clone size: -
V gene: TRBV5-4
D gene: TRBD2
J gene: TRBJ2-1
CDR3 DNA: TGTGCCAGCAGCTTTGCGGGGGGAACCTACAATGAGCAGTTCTTC
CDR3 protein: CASSFAGGTYNEQFF

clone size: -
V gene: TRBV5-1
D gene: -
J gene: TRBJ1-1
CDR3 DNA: TGCGCCAGCAGCTTGGTCGCAGACACTGAAGCTTTCTTT
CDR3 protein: CASSLVADTEAFF

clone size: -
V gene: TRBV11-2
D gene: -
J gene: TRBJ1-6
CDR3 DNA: TGTGCCAGCAGCTGGGGGGGAGGCGCCGGGAATTCACCCCTCCACTTT
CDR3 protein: CASSWGGGAGNSPLHF

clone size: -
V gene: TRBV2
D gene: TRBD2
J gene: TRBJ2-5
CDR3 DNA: TGTGCCAGCAAGCGGGAGGGAGAGACCCAGTACTTC
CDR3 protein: CASKREGETQYF

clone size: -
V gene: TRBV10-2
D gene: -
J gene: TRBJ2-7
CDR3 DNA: TGCGCCAGCGGAACAGGGTTCAGCGAGCAGTACTTC
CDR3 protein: CASGTGFSEQYF

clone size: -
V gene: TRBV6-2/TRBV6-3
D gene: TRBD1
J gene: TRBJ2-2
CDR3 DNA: TGTGCCAGCAGTTTTTACAGGGGAGCCGGGGAGCTGTTTTTT
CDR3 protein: CASSFYRGAGELFF

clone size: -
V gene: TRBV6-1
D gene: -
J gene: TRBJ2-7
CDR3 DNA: TGTGCCAGCAGTGAAGTAGGGTCCAGGTCCGGGGACGAGCAGTACTTC
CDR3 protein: CASSEVGSRSGDEQYF

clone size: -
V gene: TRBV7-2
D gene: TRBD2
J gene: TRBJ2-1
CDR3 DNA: TGTGCCAGCAGCTTTACTAGCGGGGGGATAGGCAATGAGCAGTTCTTC
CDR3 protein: CASSFTSGGIGNEQFF

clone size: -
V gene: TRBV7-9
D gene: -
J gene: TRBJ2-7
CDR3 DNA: TGTGCCAGCAGTCCGAAGTTTGACGAGCAGTACTTC
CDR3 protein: CASSPKFDEQYF

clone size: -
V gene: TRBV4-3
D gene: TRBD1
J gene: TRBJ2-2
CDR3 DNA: TGCGCCAGCAGCCAGGGACAGGGTTTCACCGGGGAGCTGTTTTTT
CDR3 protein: CASSQGQGFTGELFF

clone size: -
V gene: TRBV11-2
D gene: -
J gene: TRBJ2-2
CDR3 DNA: TGTGCCAGCCTTGGGGGGCCCGACACCGGGGAGCTGTTTTTT
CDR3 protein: CASLGGPDTGELFF

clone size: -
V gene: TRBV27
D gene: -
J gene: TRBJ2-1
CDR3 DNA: TGTGCCACCGCGGGGCCGCCCTACAATGAGCAGTTCTTC
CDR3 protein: CATAGPPYNEQFF

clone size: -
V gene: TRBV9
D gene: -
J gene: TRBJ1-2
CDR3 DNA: TGTGCCAGCAGCGTAGCTACGGGTCAGGGGAACCTCTATGGCTACACCTTC
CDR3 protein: CASSVATGQGNLYGYTF

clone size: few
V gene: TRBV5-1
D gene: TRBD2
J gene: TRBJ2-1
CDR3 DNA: TGCGCCAGCAGCTTGGTAGCGGGAGTTAGGGACAATGAGCAGTTCTTC
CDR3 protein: CASSLVAGVRDNEQFF

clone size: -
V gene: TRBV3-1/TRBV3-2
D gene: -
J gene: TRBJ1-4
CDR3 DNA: TGTGCCAGCAGCCAAGCCCTGGGACTCGACGAAAAACTGTTTTTT
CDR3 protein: CASSQALGLDEKLFF

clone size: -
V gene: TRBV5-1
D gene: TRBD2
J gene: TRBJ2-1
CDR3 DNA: TGCGCCAGCAGTCACGGGACTAGCGGGCGAGAGCAGTTCTTC
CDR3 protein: CASSHGTSGREQFF

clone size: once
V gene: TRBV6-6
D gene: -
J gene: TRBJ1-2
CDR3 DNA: TGTGCCAGCAGTAACGACGGGGTAGGGAATGGCTACACCTTC
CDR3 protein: CASSNDGVGNGYTF

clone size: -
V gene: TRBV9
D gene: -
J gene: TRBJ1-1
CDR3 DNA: TGTGCCAGCAGCGTAGTACCAGGGAACACTGAAGCTTTCTTT
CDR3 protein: CASSVVPGNTEAFF

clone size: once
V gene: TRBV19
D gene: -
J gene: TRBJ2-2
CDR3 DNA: TGTGCCAGTAGTATAGGACGCGTCCGGGAGCTGTTTTTT
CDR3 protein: CASSIGRVRELFF

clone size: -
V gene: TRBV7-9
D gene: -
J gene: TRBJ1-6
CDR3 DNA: TGTGCCAGCAGCTCAGGGAATTCACCCCTCCACTTT
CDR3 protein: CASSSGNSPLHF

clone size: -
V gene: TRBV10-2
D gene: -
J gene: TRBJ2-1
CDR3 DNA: TGCGCCAGCACGGAGGGCGGACCCCGACTCTACAATGAGCAGTTCTTC
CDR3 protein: CASTEGGPRLYNEQFF

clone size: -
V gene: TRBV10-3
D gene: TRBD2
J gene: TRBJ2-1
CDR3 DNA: TGTGCCATCAATGGGCTAGCGGACGATGAGCAGTTCTTC
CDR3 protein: CAINGLADDEQFF

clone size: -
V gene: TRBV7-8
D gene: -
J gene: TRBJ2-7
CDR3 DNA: TGTGCCAGCAGCACCCCAAGGGGATCCTACGAGCAGTACTTC
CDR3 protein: CASSTPRGSYEQYF

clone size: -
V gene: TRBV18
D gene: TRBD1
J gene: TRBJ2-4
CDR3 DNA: TGTGCCAGCTCACCTGGGACAGGGAGGGGAAACATTCAGTACTTC
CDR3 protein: CASSPGTGRGNIQYF

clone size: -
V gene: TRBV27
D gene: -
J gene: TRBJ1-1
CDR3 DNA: TGTGCCAGCAGTTTACGGGACGGGCGATGGAACACTGAAGCTTTCTTT
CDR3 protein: CASSLRDGRWNTEAFF

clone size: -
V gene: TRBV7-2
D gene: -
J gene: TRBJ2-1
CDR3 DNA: TGTGCCAGCAGCTCGACAGGTAATCCTACCGGTGAGCAGTTCTTC
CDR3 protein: CASSSTGNPTGEQFF

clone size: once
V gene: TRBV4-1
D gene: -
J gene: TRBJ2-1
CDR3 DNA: TGCGCCAGCAGCCGATTGACTGAGCTTGGGGAGCAGTTCTTC
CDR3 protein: CASSRLTELGEQFF

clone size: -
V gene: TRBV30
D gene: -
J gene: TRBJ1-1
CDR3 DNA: TGTGCCTGTATCGGACAGTTGAACACTGAAGCTTTCTTT
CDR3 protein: CACIGQLNTEAFF

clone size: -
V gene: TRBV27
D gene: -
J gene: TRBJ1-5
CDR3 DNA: TGTGCCAGCAGTTTCGGTTTCAATCAGCCCCAGCATTTT
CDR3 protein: CASSFGFNQPQHF

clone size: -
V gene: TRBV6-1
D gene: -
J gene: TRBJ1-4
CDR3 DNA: TGTGCCAGCAGTGGATCAGGGAAGGGCTTCGGTGAAAAACTGTTTTTT
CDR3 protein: CASSGSGKGFGEKLFF